The 28 T cell receptor beta chains reported below all come from one sample, sequenced in a study of blood T cell repertoires in COVID-19. The method was immunoSEQ multiplex PCR; TCRdb's version includes in-frame clones alone and lacks a portion of them. There are a few hundred thousand clones in the sample; around 84% occur only once, and more than 2.5% lies in the top ten. The sequenced material came from peripheral blood. These receptors originate from a man in his sixties with acute or convalescent COVID-19.

V gene TRBV27 combines with J gene TRBJ2-4; D is uncertain. Trimming cost V 4 bases and J 1 base, with 8 bases left between them. The CDR3 totals 14 residues. Germline CDR1 and CDR2: MNHEY and SMNVEV (reference sequence). This CDR3 reads CASSSSGAKNIQYF. The CDR3 region has the DNA TGTGCCAGCAGTTCCTCCGGGGCCAAAAACATTCAGTACTTC.

CDR3 DNA: TGCGCCAGCAGCTTGGACGGGGGGATCGGTGGCTACACCTTC. Protein: CASSLDGGIGGYTF. The J gene is TRBJ1-2, the V gene TRBV5-1, with D possibly matching TRBD1 (5 bases). This CDR3 comprises 14 residues. The ends were cut back, 0 bases at V and 7 bases at J, with 13 bases in the middle. Germline CDR1 and CDR2: SGHRS and YFSETQ.

The chain couples TRBV10-2 to TRBJ1-1, with unresolved D. The length of the CDR3 is 14 residues. Germline lookup yields CDR1 WSHSY and CDR2 SAAADI. The V gene lost 4 bases and the J gene lost 0 bases, with 9 bases spanning the gap. The CDR3 coding sequence is TGCGCCAGCAGTGTTCAGGCCATGAACACTGAAGCTTTCTTT. Protein: CASSVQAMNTEAFF.

The table lists this clone with a count of one. The chain uses TRBV19 and TRBJ2-5; weak D call: TRBD1 (8 bases). Germline lookup yields CDR1 LNHDA and CDR2 SQIVND (reference sequence). This CDR3 region has 16 residues. Trimming removed 7 bases at V and 7 bases at J, with 25 bases between. CDR3 amino acids: CASKAGGGGGPGTQYF. The DNA of the CDR3 is TGTGCCAGTAAGGCAGGGGGCGGCGGGGGACCAGGGACCCAGTACTTC.

The CDR3: CSVEVYGGENTEAFF. The CDR3 DNA reads TGCAGCGTTGAAGTGTATGGGGGGGAGAACACTGAAGCTTTCTTT. This chain uses TRBV29-1 with TRBJ1-1; possibly TRBD1 for D (5 bases). The V gene lost 1 base and the J gene lost 1 base, with 13 bases spanning the gap. CDR1 is SQVTM and CDR2 is ANQGSEA in the germline V gene. There are 15 residues in the CDR3. Combining the CDR3 with reference TRBV29-1 and TRBJ1-1 gives the whole variable domain SAVISQKPSRDICQRGTSLTIQCQVDSQVTMMFWYRQQPGQSLTLIATANQGSEATYESGFVIDKFPISRPNLTFSTLTVSNMSPEDSSIYLCSVEVYGGENTEAFFGQGTRLTVV.

This sequence joins TRBV6-5 and TRBJ1-2; D may be TRBD1 (5 bases). This CDR3 comprises 14 residues. Germline loops: CDR1 MNHEY, CDR2 SVGAGI. Trimming took off 2 bases at V and 5 bases at J, with 12 bases between the two ends. The CDR3, as DNA: TGTGCCAGCAGTTACGGGGCAAAAACTTATGGCTACACCTTC. Translated: CASSYGAKTYGYTF.

The chain employs TRBV27 and TRBJ1-6; the match to TRBD1 covers 8 bases. The trim removed 5 bases at V and 8 bases at J, leaving 8 bases unmatched. Germline values: CDR1 MNHEY, CDR2 SMNVEV (reference sequence). The CDR3 spans 15 residues. The CDR3 loop reads CASSRQGIGHSPLHF. The CDR3 DNA follows: TGTGCCAGCAGTAGACAGGGGATTGGACATTCACCCCTCCACTTT.

V gene TRBV6-5 combines with J gene TRBJ1-4; D ambiguous. This CDR3 has 15 amino acids. Germline lookup yields CDR1 MNHEY and CDR2 SVGAGI. The ends were cut back, 7 bases at V and 13 bases at J, with 25 bases in the middle. For the CDR3, the DNA is TGTGCCAGCACCTCCCTCGTGGCAACGGGGTTTGGACTGTTTTTT. Translated, it gives CASTSLVATGFGLFF.

V gene TRBV6-6 combines with J gene TRBJ1-5; D perhaps matches TRBD1 (5 bases). Trimming stripped 2 bases from V and 7 bases from J, with 12 bases between. CDR3 length equals 14 residues. Germline V gives CDR1 MNHNY, CDR2 SVGAGI (reference sequence). CDR3 in amino acids: CASSYGRGEQPQHF. The DNA for the CDR3 is TGTGCCAGCAGTTACGGGAGGGGAGAGCAGCCCCAGCATTTT.

The chain combines TRBV28 with TRBJ1-3, with 10 nucleotides matching TRBD1. Germline loops: CDR1 MDHEN, CDR2 SYDVKM. The CDR3 is 16 residues long. V shed 4 bases and J 5 bases; nucleotides not matched to a gene: 8. CDR3 loop: CASSSPGTGVRNTIYF. CDR3 coding DNA: TGTGCCAGCAGTTCTCCCGGGACAGGGGTCCGAAACACCATATATTTT.

This clone was observed a single time. The CDR3 nucleotides read TGTGCCAGCAGTTACCAGGGGTGGGGCCAGCCCCAGCATTTT. Translating it yields CASSYQGWGQPQHF. The chain recombines TRBV6-2 or TRBV6-3 with TRBJ1-5; D possibly corresponds to TRBD1 (6 bases). Trimming pared 2 bases from V and 7 bases from J, leaving 12 bases between. Germline V CDR1 and CDR2: MNHEY, SVGEGT. There are 14 residues in the CDR3.

V usage is TRBV6-5 and J usage is TRBJ2-7; 10 bases agree with TRBD1. Germline V gene lookup returns CDR1 MNHEY and CDR2 SVGAGI. This CDR3 contains 16 residues. Trimming cost V 4 bases and J 0 bases; bases outside gene matches: 6. Here the CDR3 reads CASSSPGQGSSYEQYF. DNA for the CDR3: TGTGCCAGCAGTTCCCCGGGACAGGGGAGCTCCTACGAGCAGTACTTC.

This sequence joins TRBV18 and TRBJ2-3; 9 positions match TRBD2. CDR1 and CDR2 (germline): KGHSH, LQKENI. This CDR3 has 18 residues. V lost 0 bases, J lost 4 bases, and 11 bases stayed unmatched. The CDR3 DNA follows: TGTGCCAGCTCACCACCCGGCGGGGGGGCCGGGGGCGCAGATACGCAGTATTTT. Amino acids: CASSPPGGGAGGADTQYF.

The rearrangement joins TRBV18 to TRBJ1-2, with D maybe TRBD1 (5 bases). This CDR3 is built from 20 residues. V lost 3 bases to trimming and J lost 0 bases, with 26 bases between them. Looked up from germline, CDR1 is KGHSH and CDR2 is LQKENI. The CDR3 region is CASSPLVIRTRVGTNYGYTF. CDR3 nucleotide sequence: TGTGCCAGCTCACCGCTGGTGATACGGACAAGAGTAGGGACTAACTATGGCTACACCTTC.

This chain links TRBV4-2 with TRBJ2-5; maybe TRBD1 (5 bases). Germline-derived CDR1 and CDR2 are LGHNA and YNFKEQ. Trimming cost V 1 base and J 5 bases, with 11 bases left between them. The CDR3 length is 14 residues. The DNA for the CDR3 is TGTGCCAGCAGCCAAGGGTGGGGCCGGGAGACCCAGTACTTC. Translated: CASSQGWGRETQYF.

V is TRBV5-1 and J is TRBJ1-2; possibly TRBD1 for D (6 bases). V shed 4 bases and J shed 3 bases, with 13 bases lying between them. CDR1 and CDR2 (germline): SGHRS, YFSETQ. The CDR3 has 14 amino acids. The DNA for the CDR3 is TGCGCCAGCAGCCCAGCCCGGACAGACTATGGCTACACCTTC. Its translation: CASSPARTDYGYTF.

The rearrangement links TRBV19 to TRBJ1-2; 10 bases are a match to TRBD1. After removal of 3 bases from V and 7 bases from J, the junction contained 5 bases not matched to a gene. This CDR3 spans 14 amino acids. Looked up from germline, CDR1 is LNHDA and CDR2 is SQIVND (reference sequence). Here the CDR3 reads CASSMTGGSGGYTF. The CDR3 DNA reads TGTGCCAGTAGTATGACAGGGGGCAGCGGTGGCTACACCTTC.

This sequence joins TRBV25-1 and TRBJ1-2, with TRBD1 identical over 9 bases. V trimming: 3 bases; J trimming: 6 bases; junction bases outside the gene matches: 2. The CDR3 loop spans 13 amino acids. Germline V gives CDR1 MGHDK, CDR2 SYGVNS. CDR3 nucleotides: TGTGCCAGCAGTGAGGACAGGGGCGATGGCTACACCTTC. Protein: CASSEDRGDGYTF.

The gene calls are TRBV5-1 and TRBJ2-2; tentatively, D is TRBD2 (6 bases). V was clipped by 0 bases and J by 7 bases, with 7 bases between them. Germline loops: CDR1 SGHRS, CDR2 YFSETQ. This CDR3 comprises 13 residues. The CDR3: CASSLAGVGELFF. CDR3 nucleotides: TGCGCCAGCAGCTTGGCGGGAGTCGGGGAGCTGTTTTTT.

This chain links TRBV19 with TRBJ2-4; D not certain. The germline V gene has CDR1 LNHDA and CDR2 SQIVND (reference sequence). The CDR3 length is 16 residues. Trimming took off 5 bases at V and 0 bases at J, with 14 bases between the two ends. The chain's CDR3 is CASSHPGEKAKNIQYF. The DNA for the CDR3 is TGTGCCAGTAGTCATCCAGGCGAGAAAGCCAAAAACATTCAGTACTTC.

The table lists this clone with a few counts. The J gene is TRBJ2-5, the V gene TRBV6-1, with a tentative D call TRBD2 (5 bases). This CDR3 comprises 16 residues. From germline, CDR1 is MNHNS and CDR2 SASEGT. V dropped 0 bases and J dropped 4 bases, with 15 bases sitting between them. The CDR3 sequence: CASSEAWGLGRETQYF. Written as DNA, the CDR3 is TGTGCCAGCAGTGAAGCGTGGGGTTTGGGGAGAGAGACCCAGTACTTC.

For this clone: Mismatch with germline at one junction end may stem from a read error. V is TRBV6-6 and J is TRBJ1-1, with a possible D match to TRBD1 (5 bases). Per the germline V gene, CDR1 is MNHNY and CDR2 is SVGAGI (reference sequence). This CDR3 region has 15 residues. Here the CDR3 reads CASSYSGGARVETFF. The CDR3, as DNA: TGTGCCAGCAGTTACTCAGGAGGGGCAAGAGTTGAAACTTTCTTT.

This clone was observed a few times. The chain employs TRBV7-2 and TRBJ1-5; no definite D call. V was pared by 4 bases and J by 7 bases, with 11 bases between. CDR3 length equals 13 residues. Germline V CDR1 and CDR2: SGHTA, FQGNSA. Written as DNA, the CDR3 is TGTGCCAGCAGCTCTACCTCCTACCAGCCCCAGCATTTT. It translates to CASSSTSYQPQHF.

The count of this clone is one. The CDR3 loop is CASGVSGANVLTF. In nucleotides, the CDR3 is TGTGCCAGCGGAGTCTCTGGGGCCAACGTCCTGACTTTC. The rearrangement joins TRBV7-2 to TRBJ2-6; D not resolved. This CDR3 is built from 13 residues. With 8 bases removed from V and 0 bases from J, the gap between germline ends came to 5 bases. CDR1 is SGHTA and CDR2 is FQGNSA in the germline V gene.

V and J are TRBV4-3 and TRBJ1-2, with 7 nucleotides matching TRBD1. This CDR3 has 16 residues. Trimming at V came to 4 bases and at J to 5 bases, leaving 13 bases not matched to a gene. The germline gives CDR1 LGHNA, CDR2 YSLEER. CDR3 in amino acids: CASSPEVAGGYYGYTF. The CDR3 DNA reads as TGCGCCAGCAGCCCAGAAGTCGCAGGGGGTTATTATGGCTACACCTTC.

The table lists this clone with a count of one. This chain connects TRBV18 to TRBJ2-4, with 10 bases lining up with TRBD1. The V and J ends lost 0 bases and 1 base, in that order; junction bases with no gene match: 3. The CDR3 runs to 17 residues. Germline V gives CDR1 KGHSH, CDR2 LQKENI. CDR3 sequence (DNA): TGTGCCAGCTCACCACCGGGACAGGGGAGCGCCAAAAACATTCAGTACTTC. Encoded protein: CASSPPGQGSAKNIQYF. The entire variable domain, with the rest obtained from reference TRBV18 and TRBJ2-4, is as follows: NAGVMQNPRHLVRRRGQEARLRCSPMKGHSHVYWYRQLPEEGLKFMVYLQKENIIDESGMPKERFSAEFPKEGPSILRIQQVVRGDSAAYFCASSPPGQGSAKNIQYFGAGTRLSVL.

This clone is a singleton in its sample. V gene TRBV11-2 combines with J gene TRBJ2-1; no clear D. The CDR3 runs to 15 residues. Germline lookup yields CDR1 SGHAT and CDR2 FQNNGV. V dropped 0 bases and J dropped 0 bases, with 6 bases sitting between them. CDR3 in DNA: TGTGCCAGCAGCTTAGATCGCAGCTCCTACAATGAGCAGTTCTTC. This translates into CASSLDRSSYNEQFF.

This clone was seen once. The gene calls are TRBV5-1 and TRBJ1-1, with D uncertain. The CDR3 consists of 16 residues. Trimming took off 0 bases at V and 3 bases at J, with 15 bases between the two ends. The germline CDR1 and CDR2 sequences are SGHRS and YFSETQ. Written as DNA, the CDR3 is TGCGCCAGCAGCTTGGCAATCCGCGCTATCGACACTGAAGCTTTCTTT. Protein product: CASSLAIRAIDTEAFF.